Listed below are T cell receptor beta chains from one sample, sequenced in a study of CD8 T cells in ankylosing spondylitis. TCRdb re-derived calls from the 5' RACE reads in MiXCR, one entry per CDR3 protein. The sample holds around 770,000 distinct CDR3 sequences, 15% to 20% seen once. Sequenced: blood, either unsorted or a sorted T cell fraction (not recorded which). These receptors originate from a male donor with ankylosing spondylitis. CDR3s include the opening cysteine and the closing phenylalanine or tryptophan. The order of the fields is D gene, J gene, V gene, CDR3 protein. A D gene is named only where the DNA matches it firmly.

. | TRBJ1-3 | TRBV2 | CASSDRSSGNTIYF
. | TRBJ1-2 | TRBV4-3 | CASSQDDQGYYGYTF
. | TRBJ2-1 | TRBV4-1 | CASSQEAFSIDEQFF
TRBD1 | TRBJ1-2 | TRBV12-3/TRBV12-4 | CASSPQIGQGTYGYTF
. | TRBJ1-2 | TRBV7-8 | CASSQRTSNYGYTF
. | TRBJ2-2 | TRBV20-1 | CSARDPQSNTGELFF
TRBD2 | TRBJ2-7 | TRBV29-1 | CSVEGLAGRYEQYF
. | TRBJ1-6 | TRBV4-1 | CASSQELSNSPLHF
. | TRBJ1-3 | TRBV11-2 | CASSPPSGGISGNTIYF
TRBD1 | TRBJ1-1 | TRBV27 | CASSRGTGNTEAFF
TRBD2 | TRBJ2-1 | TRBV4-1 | CASSNLAGPHEQFF
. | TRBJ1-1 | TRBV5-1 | CASSPFDRVNTEAFF
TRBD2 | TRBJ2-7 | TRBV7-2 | CASSERDYASYEQYF
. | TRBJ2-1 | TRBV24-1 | CATSVPWGVEQFF
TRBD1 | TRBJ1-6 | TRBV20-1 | CSAPGQGDSPLHF
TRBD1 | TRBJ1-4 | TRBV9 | CASSAHTGGGNPFNEKLFF
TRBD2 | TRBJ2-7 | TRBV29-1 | CSVSGTSGRQQYF
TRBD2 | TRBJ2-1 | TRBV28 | CASSLPAGVYNEQFF
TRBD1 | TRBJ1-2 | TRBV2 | CASIGTVYGYTF
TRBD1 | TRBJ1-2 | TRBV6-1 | CASGNRGYAGNYGYTF
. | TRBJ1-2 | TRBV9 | CASSVGRGTANYGYTF
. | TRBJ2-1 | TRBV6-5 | CASSYSTVGNEQFF
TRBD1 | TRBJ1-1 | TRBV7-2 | CASSPRGLTEAFF
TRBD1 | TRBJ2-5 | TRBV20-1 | CSARDQGAGDRETQYF
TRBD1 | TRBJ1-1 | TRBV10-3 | CATRGTGDNTEAFF
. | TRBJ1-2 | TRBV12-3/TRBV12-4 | CASSLRGPRYGYTF
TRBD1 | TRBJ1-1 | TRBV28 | CASRGDRDRTEAFF
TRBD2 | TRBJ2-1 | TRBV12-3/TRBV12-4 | CASSLLAGYNEQFF
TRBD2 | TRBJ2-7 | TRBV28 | CASVGRAGKREQYF
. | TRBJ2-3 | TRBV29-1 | CSVDGMRAGTDTQYF
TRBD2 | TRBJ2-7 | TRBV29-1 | CSAQRGALDEQYF
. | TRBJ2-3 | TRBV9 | CASSVLLTDTQYF
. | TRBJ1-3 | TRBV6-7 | CASSPDRSSGNTIYF
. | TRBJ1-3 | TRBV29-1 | CSVEARNSGNTIYF
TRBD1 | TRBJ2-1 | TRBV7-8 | CASSLAPWDRGQNEQFF
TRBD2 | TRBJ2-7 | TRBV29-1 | CSVKGLAGRGSYEQYF
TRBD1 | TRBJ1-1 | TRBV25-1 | CASSQRGRGRPEAFF
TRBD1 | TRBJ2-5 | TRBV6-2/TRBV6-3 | CASTHRTGVKETQYF
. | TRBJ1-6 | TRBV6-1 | CAVDRKVSLHF
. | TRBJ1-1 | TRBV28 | CASTPPKNTEAFF
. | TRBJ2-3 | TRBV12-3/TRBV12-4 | CASSSVTDTQYF
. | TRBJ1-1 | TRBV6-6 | CATKGPQNTEAFF
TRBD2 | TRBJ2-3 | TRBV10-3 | CAISDMERGGTDTQYF
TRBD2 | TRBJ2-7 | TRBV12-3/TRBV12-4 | CASSFGLARTYEQYF
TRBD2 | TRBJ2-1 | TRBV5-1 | CASSLDGRAWEQFF